The T cell receptor beta chain under discussion was sequenced for a study of radiation and T cells in renal cell carcinoma. V was clipped by 0 bases and J by 4 bases; unmatched bases: 8. This CDR3 is built from 17 residues. Germline lookup yields CDR1 SEHNR and CDR2 FQNEAQ (reference sequence). A word on this clone: Its antigen is currently unknown.

Time point reported: baseline pretreatment blood. Treatment meaning: 15 Gy SBRT to primary tumor, nephrectomy 4 weeks later. Serial blood draws occurred at baseline and 2 and 4 weeks post-SBRT. The patient's renal cell carcinoma had clear cell pathology. Here immunoSEQ multiplex PCR was the method, and the copy in TCRdb shows in-frame clones only, minus some. The sample records under 55,000 clones, roughly 83% being singletons. The study's findings and limits: No pretreatment tumor biopsies were available for baseline clonotypes. Top tumor clonotypes rose in blood 2 weeks post-radiation, then contracted.

The chain is built from TRBV7-9 and TRBJ2-2, with TRBD2 matching over 7 bases. The sequences come from blood, collected from a patient whose treatment included radiotherapy and nephrectomy. The receptor was isolated from a woman aged 70 to 79 with renal cell carcinoma. The CDR3 bases are TGTGCCAGCAGCTTAGCATCTGCGGGAGTGGGCACCGGGGAGCTGTTTTTT. Translated, it gives CASSLASAGVGTGELFF.